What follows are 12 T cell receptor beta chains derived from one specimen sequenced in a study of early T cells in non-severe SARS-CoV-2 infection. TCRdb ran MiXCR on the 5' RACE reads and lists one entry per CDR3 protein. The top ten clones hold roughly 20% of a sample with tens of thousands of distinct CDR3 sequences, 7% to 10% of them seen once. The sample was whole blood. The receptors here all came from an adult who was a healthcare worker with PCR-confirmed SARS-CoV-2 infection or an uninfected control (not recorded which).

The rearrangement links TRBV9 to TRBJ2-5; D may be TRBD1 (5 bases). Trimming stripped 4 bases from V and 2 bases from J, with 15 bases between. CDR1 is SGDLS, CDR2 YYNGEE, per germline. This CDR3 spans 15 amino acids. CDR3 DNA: TGTGCCAGCAGCCAAGACAGCTGGCCTCAAGAGACCCAGTACTTC. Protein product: CASSQDSWPQETQYF.

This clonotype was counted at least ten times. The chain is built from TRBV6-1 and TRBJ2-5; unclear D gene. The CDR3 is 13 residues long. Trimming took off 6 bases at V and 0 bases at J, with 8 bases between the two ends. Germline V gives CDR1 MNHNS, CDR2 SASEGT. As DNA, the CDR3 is TGTGCCAGCAGGTGGGCGGACCAAGAGACCCAGTACTTC. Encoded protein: CASRWADQETQYF.

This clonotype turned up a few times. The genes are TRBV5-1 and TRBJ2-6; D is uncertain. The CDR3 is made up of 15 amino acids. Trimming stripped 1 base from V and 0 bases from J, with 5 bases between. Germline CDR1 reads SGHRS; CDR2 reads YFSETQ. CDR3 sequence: CASSLLLSGANVLTF. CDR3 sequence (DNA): TGCGCCAGCAGCTTGTTGCTCTCTGGGGCCAACGTCCTGACTTTC.

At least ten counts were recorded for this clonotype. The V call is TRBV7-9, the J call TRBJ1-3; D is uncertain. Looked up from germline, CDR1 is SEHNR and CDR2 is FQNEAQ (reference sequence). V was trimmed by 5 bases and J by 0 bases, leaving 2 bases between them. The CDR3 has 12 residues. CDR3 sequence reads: CASSPSGNTIYF. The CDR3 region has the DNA TGTGCCAGCAGCCCCTCTGGAAACACCATATATTTT.

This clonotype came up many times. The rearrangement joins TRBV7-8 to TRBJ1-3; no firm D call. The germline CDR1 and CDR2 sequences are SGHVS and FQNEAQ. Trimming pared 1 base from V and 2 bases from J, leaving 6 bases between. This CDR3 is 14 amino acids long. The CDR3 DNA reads TGTGCCAGCAGCTTAGGGAGAACTGGAAACACCATATATTTT. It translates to CASSLGRTGNTIYF.

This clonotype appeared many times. The DNA of the CDR3 is TGTGCCAGCGGGGGACTGACCTACGAGCAGTACTTC. It translates to CASGGLTYEQYF. The chain has TRBV2 and TRBJ2-7; tentative D call: TRBD2 (6 bases). V was clipped by 8 bases and J by 2 bases, with 10 bases between them. The CDR3 runs 12 residues. Germline V lookup: CDR1 SNHLY, CDR2 FYNNEI.

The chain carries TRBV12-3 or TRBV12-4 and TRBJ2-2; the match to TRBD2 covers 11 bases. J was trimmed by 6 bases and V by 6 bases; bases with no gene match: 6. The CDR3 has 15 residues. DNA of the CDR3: TGTGCCAGCAGACTCGGGACTAGCGGCGCCGGGGAGCTGTTTTTT. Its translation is CASRLGTSGAGELFF.

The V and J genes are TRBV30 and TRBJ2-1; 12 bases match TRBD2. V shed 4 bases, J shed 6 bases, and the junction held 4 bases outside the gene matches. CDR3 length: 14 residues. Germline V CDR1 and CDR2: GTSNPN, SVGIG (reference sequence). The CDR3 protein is CAWTAGLAGNEQFF. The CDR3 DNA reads TGTGCCTGGACCGCGGGACTAGCGGGCAATGAGCAGTTCTTC.

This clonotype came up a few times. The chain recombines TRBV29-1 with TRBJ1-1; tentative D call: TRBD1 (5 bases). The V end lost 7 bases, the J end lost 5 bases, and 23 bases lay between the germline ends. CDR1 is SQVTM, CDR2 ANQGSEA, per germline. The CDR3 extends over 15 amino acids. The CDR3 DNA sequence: TGCAGCGCCAGGAGGACACCGGACGGAGGAACTGAAGCTTTCTTT. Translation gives CSARRTPDGGTEAFF.

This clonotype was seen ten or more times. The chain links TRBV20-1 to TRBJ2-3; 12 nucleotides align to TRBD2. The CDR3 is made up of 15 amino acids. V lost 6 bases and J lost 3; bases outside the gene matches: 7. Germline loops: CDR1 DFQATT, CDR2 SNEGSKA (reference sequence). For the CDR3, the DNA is TGCAGTGCCGTCTGGACTAGCGGGAATACAGATACGCAGTATTTT. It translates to CSAVWTSGNTDTQYF.

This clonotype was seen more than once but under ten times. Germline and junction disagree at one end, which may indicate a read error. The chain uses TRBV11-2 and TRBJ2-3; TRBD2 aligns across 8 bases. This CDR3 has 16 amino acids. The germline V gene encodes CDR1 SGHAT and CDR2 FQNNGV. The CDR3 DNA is TGTGCCAGCAGCCTAGAGGCAGCGGGGGTCATGGATACGCAGTATTTT. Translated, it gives CASSLEAAGVMDTQYF. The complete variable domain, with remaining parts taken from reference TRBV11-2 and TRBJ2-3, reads EAGVAQSPRYKIIEKRQSVAFWCNPISGHATLYWYQQILGQGPKLLIQFQNNGVVDDSQLPKDRFSAERLKGVDSTLKIQPAKLEDSAVYLCASSLEAAGVMDTQYFGPGTRLTVL.

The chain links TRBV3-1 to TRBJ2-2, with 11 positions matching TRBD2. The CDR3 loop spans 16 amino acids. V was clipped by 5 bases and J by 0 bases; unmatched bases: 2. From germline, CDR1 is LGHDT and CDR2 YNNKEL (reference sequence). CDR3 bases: TGTGCCAGCAGCGAGGGACTAGCGGCGAACACCGGGGAGCTGTTTTTT. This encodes CASSEGLAANTGELFF.